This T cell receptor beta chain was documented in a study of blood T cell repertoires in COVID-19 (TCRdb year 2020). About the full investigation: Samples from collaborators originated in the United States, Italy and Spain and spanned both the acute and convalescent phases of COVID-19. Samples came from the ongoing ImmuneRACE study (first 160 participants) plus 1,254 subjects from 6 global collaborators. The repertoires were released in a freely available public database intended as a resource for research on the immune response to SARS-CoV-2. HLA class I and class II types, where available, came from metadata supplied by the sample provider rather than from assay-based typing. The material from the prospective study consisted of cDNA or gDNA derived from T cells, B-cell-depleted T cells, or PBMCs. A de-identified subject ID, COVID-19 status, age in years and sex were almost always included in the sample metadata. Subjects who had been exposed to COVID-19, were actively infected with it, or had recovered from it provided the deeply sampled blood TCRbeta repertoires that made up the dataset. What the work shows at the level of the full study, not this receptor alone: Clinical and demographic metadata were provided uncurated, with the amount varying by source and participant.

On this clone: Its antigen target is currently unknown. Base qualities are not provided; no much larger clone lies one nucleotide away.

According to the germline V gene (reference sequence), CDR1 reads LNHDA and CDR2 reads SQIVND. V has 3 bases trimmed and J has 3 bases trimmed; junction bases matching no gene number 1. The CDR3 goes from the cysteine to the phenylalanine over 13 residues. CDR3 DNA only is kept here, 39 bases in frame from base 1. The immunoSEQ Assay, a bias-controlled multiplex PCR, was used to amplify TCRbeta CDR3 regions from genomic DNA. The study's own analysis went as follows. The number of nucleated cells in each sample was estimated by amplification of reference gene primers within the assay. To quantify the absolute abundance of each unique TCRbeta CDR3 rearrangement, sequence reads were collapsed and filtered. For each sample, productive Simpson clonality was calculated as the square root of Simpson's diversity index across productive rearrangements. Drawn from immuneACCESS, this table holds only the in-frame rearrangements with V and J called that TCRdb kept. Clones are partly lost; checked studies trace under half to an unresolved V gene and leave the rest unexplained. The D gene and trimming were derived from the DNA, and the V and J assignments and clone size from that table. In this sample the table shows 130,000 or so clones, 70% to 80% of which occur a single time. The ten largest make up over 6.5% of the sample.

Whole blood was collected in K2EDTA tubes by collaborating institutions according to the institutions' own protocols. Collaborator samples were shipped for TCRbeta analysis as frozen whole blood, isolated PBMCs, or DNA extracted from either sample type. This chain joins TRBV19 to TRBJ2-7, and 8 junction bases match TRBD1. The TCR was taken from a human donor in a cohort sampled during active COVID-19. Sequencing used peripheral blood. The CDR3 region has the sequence CASSMGQDYEQYF. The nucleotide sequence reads TGTGCCAGTAGTATGGGACAGGACTACGAGCAGTACTTC.